These T cell receptor beta chains were read from a single sample in a study of shared clonotypes between healthy human individuals. Clones were sequenced by immunoSEQ multiplex PCR, and TCRdb holds only the in-frame ones, with some missing. The sample holds roughly 2,500,000 clones, 80% to 95% seen once. The sequenced sample was naive CD4+ T cells from PBMCs. The receptors stem from a man between 18 and 29 years old in good health. Some clones in this sample may be carry-over from other donors' samples. The CDR3 runs from the conserved cysteine through the conserved F or W. The D gene is left open where the match is weak. Rows give clone size only sometimes, using once, few, many, or a class for an expanded clone.

.	.	TRBV5-6	15	TRBJ1-2	CASSSLVSGGYGYTF	TGTGCCAGCAGTTCCTTGGTTTCGGGAGGGTATGGCTACACCTTC
.	TRBD1	TRBV18	16	TRBJ2-7	CASSPAGQGVSYEQYF	TGTGCCAGCTCACCAGCGGGACAGGGGGTTTCCTACGAGCAGTACTTC
.	TRBD1	TRBV10-3	14	TRBJ2-7	CASVQGANSHEQYF	TGTGCCAGCGTCCAGGGGGCGAATAGCCACGAGCAGTACTTC
.	.	TRBV9	16	TRBJ2-3	CASSVGEGGGSDTQYF	TGTGCCAGCAGCGTAGGAGAGGGGGGAGGCTCAGATACGCAGTATTTT
.	.	TRBV30	14	TRBJ2-7	CAWKTGTYPYEQYF	TGTGCCTGGAAAACCGGGACCTATCCTTACGAGCAGTACTTC
.	.	TRBV7-2	15	TRBJ2-5	CASSFGGGRGETQYF	TGTGCCAGCAGCTTTGGGGGAGGCCGGGGAGAGACCCAGTACTTC
.	TRBD2	TRBV6-6	15	TRBJ2-1	CASKRTSGSYNEQFF	TGTGCCAGCAAGAGGACTAGCGGCTCCTACAATGAGCAGTTCTTC
.	TRBD1	TRBV18	18	TRBJ1-1	CASSPEGASGGTRTEAFF	TGTGCCAGCTCCCCCGAGGGGGCGTCAGGGGGGACCCGGACTGAAGCTTTCTTT
.	TRBD2	TRBV7-3	15	TRBJ2-7	CASSPTSGDYAKQYF	TGTGCCAGCAGCCCAACTTCGGGGGACTACGCTAAGCAGTACTTC
.	TRBD1	TRBV7-2	16	TRBJ2-5	CASSPQGAWVVETQYF	TGTGCCAGCAGCCCACAGGGGGCCTGGGTAGTAGAGACCCAGTACTTC
.	.	TRBV6-5	16	TRBJ2-7	CASSYSGTQTTYEQYF	TGTGCCAGCAGTTACTCTGGGACTCAAACTACCTACGAGCAGTACTTC
.	TRBD2	TRBV5-1	15	TRBJ2-1	CASSYLAGGENEQFF	TGCGCCAGCAGCTATCTAGCGGGAGGGGAAAATGAGCAGTTCTTC
once	TRBD2	TRBV5-1	15	TRBJ2-3	CASSSLAGEADTQYF	TGCGCCAGCAGCTCACTAGCGGGAGAGGCAGATACGCAGTATTTT
.	TRBD1	TRBV5-1	14	TRBJ2-3	CASSSETGPDTQYF	TGCGCCAGCAGCTCAGAGACAGGGCCAGATACGCAGTATTTT
.	.	TRBV11-3	12	TRBJ2-2	CASSSNTGELFF	TGTGCCAGCAGCTCTAACACCGGGGAGCTGTTTTTT
.	.	TRBV15	15	TRBJ2-4	CATTGSSMAKNIQYF	TGTGCCACCACCGGGTCTAGCATGGCCAAAAACATTCAGTACTTC
.	TRBD2	TRBV19	15	TRBJ2-1	CASRGGTSGWDEQFF	TGTGCCAGTAGGGGGGGGACTAGCGGCTGGGATGAGCAGTTCTTC
.	.	TRBV9	15	TRBJ2-1	CASSVDGNLYNEQFF	TGTGCCAGCAGCGTAGATGGGAACCTTTACAATGAGCAGTTCTTC
.	.	TRBV5-6	15	TRBJ2-7	CASSSVGETIYEQYF	TGTGCCAGCAGCTCGGTGGGGGAAACGATCTACGAGCAGTACTTC
.	.	TRBV18	14	TRBJ2-5	CASSPRDTQETQYF	TGTGCCAGCTCACCAAGGGACACCCAAGAGACCCAGTACTTC
.	.	TRBV6-1	14	TRBJ2-7	CASSEVGSIYEQYF	TGTGCCAGCAGTGAAGTGGGCAGCATCTACGAGCAGTACTTC
once	TRBD1	TRBV5-1	16	TRBJ2-2	CASSAGTGPDTGELFF	TGCGCCAGCAGCGCCGGGACAGGGCCGGACACCGGGGAGCTGTTTTTT
.	.	TRBV7-2	13	TRBJ1-3	CASSLASGNTIYF	TGTGCCAGCAGTCTCGCCTCTGGAAACACCATATATTTT
few	.	TRBV14	16	TRBJ2-2	CASSQDRVGGTGELFF	TGTGCCAGCAGCCAAGATCGGGTAGGAGGCACCGGGGAGCTGTTTTTT
.	.	TRBV5-6	16	TRBJ1-3	CASSALSAAFGNTIYF	TGTGCCAGCAGCGCCCTTTCGGCGGCTTTTGGAAACACCATATATTTT
.	.	TRBV19	16	TRBJ1-1	CASSIPRGGKNTEAFF	TGTGCCAGTAGTATACCTCGAGGGGGGAAGAACACTGAAGCTTTCTTT
.	TRBD1	TRBV2	13	TRBJ1-2	CASSEQGDYGYTF	TGTGCCAGCAGTGAGCAGGGGGACTATGGCTACACCTTC
.	TRBD1	TRBV2	12	TRBJ1-4	CATRQGGEKLFF	TGTGCCACTCGACAGGGCGGGGAAAAACTGTTTTTT
.	TRBD2	TRBV28	19	TRBJ2-7	CASRGGGWLAGVIRYEQYF	TGTGCCAGCCGCGGGGGGGGGTGGCTAGCGGGAGTGATCAGGTACGAGCAGTACTTC
.	.	TRBV6-5	15	TRBJ2-2	CASSYSGGFTGELFF	TGTGCCAGCAGTTACTCTGGGGGCTTCACCGGGGAGCTGTTTTTT
once	.	TRBV18	15	TRBJ2-1	CASSPSRPTGNEQFF	TGTGCCAGCTCACCTTCGAGGCCCACCGGCAATGAGCAGTTCTTC
.	.	TRBV6-1	12	TRBJ2-1	CASIGDQTAQFF	TGTGCCAGCATAGGAGACCAGACGGCGCAGTTCTTC
.	.	TRBV4-1	14	TRBJ1-4	CASSSTATNEKLFF	TGCGCCAGCAGCTCCACCGCAACTAATGAAAAACTGTTTTTT
.	.	TRBV6-5	15	TRBJ2-7	CASSARTGTAYEQYF	TGTGCCAGCAGTGCCAGAACCGGGACTGCCTACGAGCAGTACTTC
.	TRBD2	TRBV30	11	TRBJ2-7	CAWAGLVEQYF	TGTGCCTGGGCCGGACTAGTCGAGCAGTACTTC
.	.	TRBV19	14	TRBJ1-1	CASSITLVNTEAFF	TGTGCCAGTAGTATCACGTTGGTGAACACTGAAGCTTTCTTT
.	TRBD1	TRBV4-1	15	TRBJ1-6	CASSQPGQKNSPLHF	TGCGCCAGCAGCCAACCGGGACAGAAAAATTCACCCCTCCACTTT
.	.	TRBV27	16	TRBJ1-2	CASSFESGPGIYGYTF	TGTGCCAGCAGTTTCGAAAGTGGACCGGGGATCTATGGCTACACCTTC
.	TRBD1	TRBV5-6	15	TRBJ2-2	CASSSGTGGTGELFF	TGTGCCAGCAGTTCCGGGACAGGGGGAACCGGGGAGCTGTTTTTT
.	.	TRBV2	11	TRBJ2-4	CASCGVNIQYF	TGTGCCAGCTGCGGGGTAAACATTCAGTACTTC
.	.	TRBV6-1	13	TRBJ2-5	CASSVWGRETQYF	TGTGCCAGCAGTGTTTGGGGAAGAGAGACCCAGTACTTC
.	.	TRBV30	16	TRBJ1-3	CAWSVHNTGSGNTIYF	TGTGCCTGGAGTGTTCACAACACCGGCTCTGGAAACACCATATATTTT
.	.	TRBV11-2	12	TRBJ2-2	CASSMNTGELFF	TGTGCCAGCAGTATGAACACCGGGGAGCTGTTTTTT
.	.	TRBV7-2	16	TRBJ1-4	CASSSRSRGVGEKLFF	TGTGCCAGCAGCTCCCGGAGTAGGGGGGTCGGGGAAAAACTGTTTTTT
.	TRBD2	TRBV4-1	18	TRBJ2-7	CASSQLGLLAESSYEQYF	TGCGCCAGCAGCCAGCTGGGGCTACTAGCGGAGAGCTCCTACGAGCAGTACTTC
.	TRBD1	TRBV28	16	TRBJ2-7	CASSLWTGTGPYEQYF	TGTGCCAGCAGTTTATGGACCGGGACAGGTCCCTACGAGCAGTACTTC
.	.	TRBV10-3	12	TRBJ2-3	CAISGLVDTQYF	TGTGCCATCAGTGGGCTGGTAGATACGCAGTATTTT
.	.	TRBV9	15	TRBJ2-2	CASSVAPANTGELFF	TGTGCCAGCAGCGTCGCACCCGCGAACACCGGGGAGCTGTTTTTT